This entry lists 30 T cell receptor beta chains sequenced from one sample in a study of graft-versus-host responses after intestinal transplantation. These receptors have no identified antigens. The table came from immunoSEQ multiplex PCR; TCRdb's copy has only in-frame clones and leaves some out. This table holds some 110,000 clones, 85% to 95% found once. The specimen was unstimulated CD8+ T cells sorted from spleen or lymph node cells, collected before transplant. These TCRs come from a human donor who was the organ donor for an intestinal transplant.

The DNA for the CDR3 is TGTGCCAGCAGCTTAGGCACCGCGGGGGTTCGCTACACCTTC. It codes for CASSLGTAGVRYTF. The rearrangement uses TRBV11-2 and TRBJ1-2; perhaps TRBD1 as D (5 bases). With 1 base removed from V and 9 bases from J, the gap between germline ends came to 15 bases. The CDR3 covers 14 residues. The germline V gene encodes CDR1 SGHAT and CDR2 FQNNGV.

The V gene is TRBV4-3, the J gene TRBJ1-1; the D is unclear. Trimming shortened V by 0 bases and J by 0 bases, and 5 bases separated the two germline ends. Germline V lookup: CDR1 LGHNA, CDR2 YSLEER. The CDR3 has 14 amino acids. CDR3 bases: TGCGCCAGCAGCCAAGATCTAGTGAACACTGAAGCTTTCTTT. Translated, it gives CASSQDLVNTEAFF.

The sample holds one count of this clone. The chain carries TRBV5-6 and TRBJ2-1; 12 positions match TRBD2. The CDR3 contains 16 residues. The trim removed 2 bases at V and 9 bases at J, leaving 9 bases unmatched. Germline CDR1 reads SGHDT; CDR2 reads YYEEEE. The CDR3 DNA sequence: TGTGCCAGCAGCTTTCTAGCGGGAGGGCCTCCCCGTGAGCAGTTCTTC. As protein: CASSFLAGGPPREQFF.

V gene TRBV6-6 combines with J gene TRBJ2-5; no reliable D call. Trimming cost V 2 bases and J 1 base, with 11 bases left between them. Germline values: CDR1 MNHNY, CDR2 SVGAGI (reference sequence). The CDR3 runs to 15 residues. In DNA, the CDR3 is TGTGCCAGCAGTTACCCTAACAATACCCAAGAGACCCAGTACTTC. Protein sequence: CASSYPNNTQETQYF.

V is TRBV27 and J is TRBJ1-6; 8 bases agree with TRBD1. Germline V lookup: CDR1 MNHEY, CDR2 SMNVEV (reference sequence). CDR3 size: 22 residues. Trimming took 7 bases from V and 0 from J; bases not matched to a gene: 23. This chain's CDR3 is CASTLPTRTGSNLSSYNSPLHF. CDR3 coding DNA: TGTGCCAGCACCTTACCGACGCGGACAGGGTCGAATTTAAGCTCCTATAATTCACCCCTCCACTTT.

This chain uses TRBV4-3 with TRBJ1-1; D gene ambiguous. This CDR3 spans 14 amino acids. Trimming removed 0 bases at V and 2 bases at J, with 7 bases between. CDR1 is LGHNA and CDR2 is YSLEER in the germline V gene. The CDR3 here is CASSQDLGNTEAFF. CDR3 nucleotides: TGCGCCAGCAGCCAAGATCTTGGTAACACTGAAGCTTTCTTT.

CDR3 sequence: CASSQGGSNEKLFF. CDR3 nucleotides: TGTGCCAGCAGCCAAGGAGGATCTAATGAAAAACTGTTTTTT. The rearrangement links TRBV4-2 to TRBJ1-4; D not certain. The CDR3 is 14 amino acids. Germline V lookup: CDR1 LGHNA, CDR2 YNFKEQ. With 1 base removed from V and 3 bases from J, the gap between germline ends came to 6 bases.

The J gene is TRBJ2-5, the V gene TRBV4-1; D is perhaps TRBD2 (5 bases). Germline CDR1 is MGHRA and CDR2 is YSYEKL. CDR3 length equals 11 residues. V lost 5 bases and J 4 bases, leaving 5 bases between the germline ends. The CDR3 protein is CASSGGETQYF. The CDR3, as DNA: TGCGCCAGCAGCGGAGGAGAGACCCAGTACTTC.

This rearrangement joins TRBV28 to TRBJ2-7; maybe TRBD2 (5 bases). The CDR3 covers 14 residues. Germline CDR1 reads MDHEN; CDR2 reads SYDVKM. Trimming removed 1 base from V and 3 bases from J, with 10 bases in between. CDR3 region: CASSLSVDYYEQYF. DNA of the CDR3: TGTGCCAGCAGTTTATCGGTCGACTACTACGAGCAGTACTTC.

The rearrangement uses TRBV7-9 and TRBJ2-2; D remains unclear. Germline V lookup: CDR1 SEHNR, CDR2 FQNEAQ (reference sequence). V dropped 3 bases and J dropped 0 bases, with 8 bases sitting between them. The CDR3 runs to 15 residues. CDR3 region: CASSFYAANTGELFF. For the CDR3, the DNA is TGTGCCAGCAGCTTTTACGCCGCGAACACCGGGGAGCTGTTTTTT.

The table lists this clone with a count of one. This CDR3 reads CASSLWLAGISYNEQFF. In nucleotides, the CDR3 is TGTGCCAGCAGCTTATGGCTAGCGGGGATATCCTACAATGAGCAGTTCTTC. The chain recombines TRBV11-2 with TRBJ2-1; 9 bases align to TRBD2. Germline V gene sequence: CDR1 SGHAT, CDR2 FQNNGV. The trim removed 2 bases at V and 1 base at J, leaving 6 bases unmatched. There are 17 residues in the CDR3.

The CDR3 DNA reads as TGTGCCAGCAGTGAAGGACTATACAATGAGCAGTTCTTC. Protein product: CASSEGLYNEQFF. The chain joins TRBV2 to TRBJ2-1, with D maybe TRBD2 (5 bases). V was pared by 1 base and J by 4 bases, with 5 bases between. Germline V gene lookup returns CDR1 SNHLY and CDR2 FYNNEI. The CDR3 is 13 amino acids.

The rearrangement links TRBV4-1 to TRBJ2-1, with 10 bases identical to TRBD1. CDR1 and CDR2 from the germline V gene are MGHRA and YSYEKL. The junction had 0 bases not matched to a gene; V was cut back by 1 base and J by 3 bases. The length of the CDR3 is 15 residues. The CDR3: CASSQGTGGYNEQFF. The CDR3 nucleotides are TGCGCCAGCAGCCAAGGGACAGGGGGCTACAATGAGCAGTTCTTC.

The chain's CDR3 is CASSRAGDRVENTGELFF. The CDR3 coding sequence is TGTGCCAGCAGCCGTGCTGGGGACAGGGTAGAGAACACCGGGGAGCTGTTTTTT. The V call is TRBV7-9, the J call TRBJ2-2; 9 bases are a match to TRBD1. The germline V gene has CDR1 SEHNR and CDR2 FQNEAQ (reference sequence). With V trimmed by 5 bases and J by 1 base, 11 bases remained unmatched. There are 18 residues in the CDR3.

V is TRBV6-1 and J is TRBJ2-7; the D gene is possibly TRBD2 (7 bases). CDR3 length equals 15 residues. CDR1 and CDR2 from the germline V gene are MNHNS and SASEGT. V shed 4 bases and J shed 0 bases, with 13 bases lying between them. CDR3 residues: CASSARRGGSYEQYF. For the CDR3, the DNA is TGTGCCAGCAGTGCCCGAAGGGGGGGCTCCTACGAGCAGTACTTC.

The J gene is TRBJ1-5, the V gene TRBV19; 7 nucleotides align to TRBD1. From germline, CDR1 is LNHDA and CDR2 SQIVND (reference sequence). The V gene end was trimmed by 9 bases and the J gene end by 0 bases; junction bases not matched to a gene: 20. The CDR3 extends over 19 amino acids. Here the CDR3 DNA reads TGTGCCAGCAGGGGGTCAGTCCTACAAGGGGCCTATAGCAATCAGCCCCAGCATTTT. Translating it yields CASRGSVLQGAYSNQPQHF.

CDR3 coding DNA: TGTGCCAGCAGCTTGTGGACAGGGAACTATGGCTACACCTTC. It is translated as CASSLWTGNYGYTF. The chain links TRBV11-2 to TRBJ1-2; 8 bases are shared with TRBD1. J was trimmed by 2 bases and V by 3 bases; bases with no gene match: 2. The CDR3 contains 14 residues. The germline gives CDR1 SGHAT, CDR2 FQNNGV.

The chain is built from TRBV30 and TRBJ1-2; D ambiguous. Trimming removed 2 bases from V and 4 bases from J, with 17 bases in between. Germline-derived CDR1 and CDR2 are GTSNPN and SVGIG (reference sequence). The CDR3 runs to 15 residues. CDR3 sequence: CAWSWQDGWAYGYTF. CDR3 DNA sequence: TGTGCCTGGAGTTGGCAGGACGGCTGGGCCTATGGCTACACCTTC.

The J gene is TRBJ2-1, the V gene TRBV28; 8 bases are a match to TRBD1. CDR3 length equals 15 residues. With V trimmed by 3 bases and J by 2 bases, 3 bases remained unmatched. Germline V gives CDR1 MDHEN, CDR2 SYDVKM. CDR3 in DNA: TGTGCCAGCAGTTTGCCGGACAGGGCCTACAATGAGCAGTTCTTC. Its translation: CASSLPDRAYNEQFF.

This clone was seen once. The chain combines TRBV7-9 with TRBJ1-1; TRBD1 is a possible D gene (5 bases). The CDR3 loop spans 12 amino acids. Germline loops: CDR1 SEHNR, CDR2 FQNEAQ (reference sequence). The V end lost 5 bases, the J end lost 4 bases, and 8 bases lay between the germline ends. CDR3 loop: CASSQGATEAFF. CDR3 DNA: TGTGCCAGCAGCCAAGGGGCCACTGAAGCTTTCTTT.

The chain carries TRBV5-4 and TRBJ2-5; 9 positions agree with TRBD1. The J call may be wrong; the DNA end is better matched by TRBJ2-7. CDR1 SGHNT and CDR2 YYREEE come from the germline V gene (reference sequence). The CDR3 length is 14 residues. In DNA form, the CDR3 reads TGTGCCAGCAGTCACCGGGACAGGGACTACGAGCAGTACTTC. It codes for CASSHRDRDYEQYF.

This chain joins TRBV30 and TRBJ1-5, with D hard to call. The CDR3 has 14 residues. Trimming removed 0 bases from V and 4 bases from J, with 10 bases in between. Germline-derived CDR1 and CDR2 are GTSNPN and SVGIG (reference sequence). CDR3 coding DNA: TGTGCCTGGAGTGTCGTCACAGATAATCAGCCCCAGCATTTT. Amino acids: CAWSVVTDNQPQHF.

This chain uses TRBV5-6 with TRBJ2-2; 11 bases are shared with TRBD2. Trimming cost V 4 bases and J 7 bases; bases outside gene matches: 12. This CDR3 has 17 amino acids. The germline CDR1 and CDR2 sequences are SGHDT and YYEEEE. Here the CDR3 reads CASSLMTSGILGGELFF. In DNA form, the CDR3 reads TGTGCCAGCAGCCTAATGACTAGCGGGATTCTTGGCGGGGAGCTGTTTTTT. Filled out from reference TRBV5-6 and TRBJ2-2, the complete variable domain reads DAGVTQSPTHLIKTRGQQVTLRCSPKSGHDTVSWYQQALGQGPQFIFQYYEEEERQRGNFPDRFSGHQFPNYSSELNVNALLLGDSALYLCASSLMTSGILGGELFFGEGSRLTVL.

This rearrangement joins TRBV10-3 to TRBJ2-7; 7 bases are a match to TRBD2. With V trimmed by 10 bases and J by 0 bases, 6 bases remained unmatched. Germline values: CDR1 ENHRY, CDR2 SYGVKD. CDR3 length: 13 residues. The CDR3 sequence: CATLGGSSYEQYF. The CDR3 coding sequence is TGTGCCACCCTAGGCGGGAGCTCCTACGAGCAGTACTTC.

The V call is TRBV27, the J call TRBJ1-1; D possibly corresponds to TRBD1 (6 bases). With 5 bases removed from V and 5 bases from J, the gap between germline ends came to 12 bases. CDR1 and CDR2 from the germline V gene are MNHEY and SMNVEV (reference sequence). The CDR3 spans 13 residues. The DNA of the CDR3 is TGTGCCAGCAGTGCCAGGGGCTGGACTGAAGCTTTCTTT. Its translation is CASSARGWTEAFF.

This clone was counted once. Distinct nucleotide sequences in the sample also encode this CDR3. V is TRBV5-6 and J is TRBJ2-7; TRBD1 matches at 9 bases. Germline V CDR1 and CDR2: SGHDT, YYEEEE. The J segment lost 7 bases and the V segment lost 4 bases, leaving 9 bases of the junction unmatched. This CDR3 comprises 14 residues. CDR3 DNA sequence: TGTGCCAGCAGCCCCCCGGGACAGGGCTATGAGCAGTACTTC. Protein: CASSPPGQGYEQYF.

The rearrangement links TRBV6-5 to TRBJ2-7; 7 positions match TRBD2. Germline trimming cut 0 bases from V and 1 base from J; bases unmatched to any gene: 0. The CDR3 is made up of 14 amino acids. Germline CDR1 is MNHEY and CDR2 is SVGAGI. The CDR3 DNA follows: TGTGCCAGCAGTTACTCGGGAGGGTCCTACGAGCAGTACTTC. It is translated as CASSYSGGSYEQYF.

This clone was detected only a few times. The rearrangement uses TRBV7-9 and TRBJ2-7; D may be TRBD1 (6 bases). V lost 5 bases and J 2 bases, leaving 13 bases between the germline ends. Looked up from germline, CDR1 is SEHNR and CDR2 is FQNEAQ (reference sequence). CDR3 length: 14 residues. In nucleotides, the CDR3 is TGTGCCAGCAGCCCCGACAGGAACCCCTACGAGCAGTACTTC. It yields the protein CASSPDRNPYEQYF.

V usage is TRBV5-1 and J usage is TRBJ2-1, with TRBD2 identical over 12 bases. With V trimmed by 4 bases and J by 5 bases, 7 bases remained unmatched. The CDR3 covers 16 residues. Germline values: CDR1 SGHRS, CDR2 YFSETQ. CDR3 protein: CASSPSSGRAHNEQFF. The DNA for the CDR3 is TGCGCCAGCAGCCCATCTAGCGGGAGGGCCCACAATGAGCAGTTCTTC. Variable domain in full (rest from reference TRBV5-1 and TRBJ2-1): KAGVTQTPRYLIKTRGQQVTLSCSPISGHRSVSWYQQTPGQGLQFLFEYFSETQRNKGNFPGRFSGRQFSNSRSEMNVSTLELGDSALYLCASSPSSGRAHNEQFFGPGTRLTVL.

This clone has only one observation. The rearrangement uses TRBV19 and TRBJ2-7; 7 nucleotides line up with TRBD1. Germline V CDR1 and CDR2: LNHDA, SQIVND (reference sequence). There are 12 residues in the CDR3. V shed 6 bases and J 2 bases; nucleotides not matched to a gene: 1. In DNA form, the CDR3 reads TGTGCCAGTAGCCAGGGGGCCTACGAGCAGTACTTC. It encodes CASSQGAYEQYF. The whole variable domain, filled in from reference TRBV19 and TRBJ2-7, reads DGGITQSPKYLFRKEGQNVTLSCEQNLNHDAMYWYRQDPGQGLRLIYYSQIVNDFQKGDIAEGYSVSREKKESFPLTVTSAQKNPTAFYLCASSQGAYEQYFGPGTRLTVT.